Shown below are 22 T cell receptor beta chains from a single sample sequenced in a study of PD-L1 blockade in urothelial cancer. Libraries were prepared by immunoSEQ multiplex PCR; TCRdb keeps only in-frame clonotypes and omits some of them. Of tens of thousands of clones in the sample, approximately 81% were seen once. Sequencing was performed on PBMCs, taken around atezolizumab (anti-PD-L1) treatment. These receptor sequences come from a man between 65 and 80 years old with urothelial cancer.

The chain links TRBV9 to TRBJ1-4; TRBD1 aligns across 7 bases. The CDR3 is 16 residues long. With 0 bases clipped from V and 7 bases from J, the junction kept 9 bases outside the gene matches. Germline V gene sequence: CDR1 SGDLS, CDR2 YYNGEE. In DNA, the CDR3 is TGTGCCAGCAGCGTAGAAGAGGGGGCGAGGGGTGAAAAACTGTTTTTT. Translated, it gives CASSVEEGARGEKLFF.

The chain carries TRBV19 and TRBJ2-5; 9 nucleotides line up with TRBD2. Trimming took 5 bases from V and 2 from J; bases not matched to a gene: 6. Germline CDR1 LNHDA, CDR2 SQIVND (reference sequence). The length of the CDR3 is 15 residues. This CDR3 reads CASSVKRGAQETQYF. CDR3 nucleotide sequence: TGTGCCAGTAGTGTGAAGCGGGGGGCTCAAGAGACCCAGTACTTC.

The V and J genes are TRBV2 and TRBJ2-3; 8 nucleotides line up with TRBD1. Per germline, CDR1 SNHLY and CDR2 FYNNEI. The CDR3 loop spans 15 amino acids. Trimming took 5 bases from V and 4 from J; bases not matched to a gene: 8. This CDR3 reads CASSQQGVGADTQYF. The CDR3 nucleotides are TGTGCCAGCAGTCAACAGGGGGTCGGGGCAGATACGCAGTATTTT.

This chain uses TRBV5-1 with TRBJ2-3; D not certain. Looked up from germline, CDR1 is SGHRS and CDR2 is YFSETQ. V was pared by 1 base and J by 3 bases, with 6 bases between. CDR3 length equals 13 residues. CDR3 amino acids: CASSLIPTDTQYF. In DNA form, the CDR3 reads TGCGCCAGCAGCTTGATCCCGACAGATACGCAGTATTTT.

The chain has TRBV7-6 and TRBJ1-3, with D unresolved. Germline CDR1 is SGHVS and CDR2 is FNYEAQ. The CDR3 runs to 16 residues. Trimming removed 6 bases at V and 0 bases at J, with 15 bases between. CDR3 sequence (DNA): TGTGCCAGCAGTTCTCTCGACATCCTCTCTGGAAACACCATATATTTT. This codes for CASSSLDILSGNTIYF.

The V call is TRBV4-1, the J call TRBJ2-1; 10 bases are shared with TRBD2. CDR3 length: 15 amino acids. With 2 bases clipped from V and 12 bases from J, the junction kept 10 bases outside the gene matches. CDR1 and CDR2 (germline): MGHRA, YSYEKL. CDR3 in amino acids: CASSQSETSGWGQFF. As DNA, the CDR3 is TGCGCCAGCAGCCAATCCGAGACTAGCGGGTGGGGGCAGTTCTTC.

V usage is TRBV29-1 and J usage is TRBJ2-7; maybe TRBD1 (6 bases). The CDR3 totals 12 residues. V was pared by 5 bases and J by 3 bases, with 11 bases between. Germline V gene lookup returns CDR1 SQVTM and CDR2 ANQGSEA. Here the CDR3 DNA reads TGCAGCGTTATTATCAGGGGCTACGAGCAGTACTTC. This gives the protein CSVIIRGYEQYF.

This clone was observed a handful of times. J is TRBJ1-1 and V is TRBV9; D unclear. The CDR3 sequence is 14 residues long. In germline, CDR1 is SGDLS, CDR2 YYNGEE. V lost 0 bases to trimming and J lost 1 base, with 7 bases between them. The CDR3, as DNA: TGTGCCAGCAGCGTAGTGTCCGGGAACACTGAAGCTTTCTTT. Protein: CASSVVSGNTEAFF. The whole variable domain, remainder taken from reference TRBV9 and TRBJ1-1, is DSGVTQTPKHLITATGQRVTLRCSPRSGDLSVYWYQQSLDQGLQFLIQYYNGEERAKGNILERFSAQQFPDLHSELNLSSLELGDSALYFCASSVVSGNTEAFFGQGTRLTVV.

The chain uses TRBV7-9 and TRBJ2-5; D is perhaps TRBD1 (5 bases). There are 16 residues in the CDR3. CDR1 SEHNR and CDR2 FQNEAQ come from the germline V gene (reference sequence). V was clipped by 1 base and J by 5 bases, with 17 bases between them. CDR3 DNA sequence: TGTGCCAGCAGCTTAGGTCTCTCGCAGGGCAGGGAGACCCAGTACTTC. Translated, it gives CASSLGLSQGRETQYF.

The CDR3 DNA sequence: TGTGCCAGCAGTGCGACAGGTCCAGAGACCCAGTACTTC. Protein sequence: CASSATGPETQYF. The J gene is TRBJ2-5, the V gene TRBV6-1, with a weak D call TRBD1 (6 bases). Germline V CDR1 and CDR2: MNHNS, SASEGT. The length of the CDR3 is 13 residues. V gave up 4 bases and J gave up 4 bases, with 10 bases separating them.

This clone was picked up one time. This chain links TRBV28 with TRBJ2-1; TRBD2 is a possible D gene (8 bases). Germline V CDR1 and CDR2: MDHEN, SYDVKM. V lost 5 bases to trimming and J lost 3 bases, with 29 bases between them. CDR3 size: 20 residues. The CDR3 DNA sequence: TGTGCCAGCAGTCGTCTGGGACAGATCCGGACTAGCCGACACTACAATGAGCAGTTCTTC. As protein: CASSRLGQIRTSRHYNEQFF.

V and J are TRBV7-2 and TRBJ2-3; tentative D call: TRBD2 (6 bases). The CDR3 has 13 amino acids. Trimming removed 6 bases from V and 5 bases from J, with 12 bases in between. CDR1 is SGHTA and CDR2 is FQGNSA in the germline V gene. DNA for the CDR3: TGTGCCAGCAGGGCCGCGGGGCTAGATACGCAGTATTTT. Protein: CASRAAGLDTQYF.

The chain is built from TRBV5-1 and TRBJ1-2, with D perhaps matching TRBD1 (6 bases). Germline V gene sequence: CDR1 SGHRS, CDR2 YFSETQ. The CDR3 consists of 18 residues. V was cut by 4 bases and J by 0 bases, with 22 bases left in between. CDR3 sequence (DNA): TGCGCCAGCAGCCCTACCGGGACACCCCAAATATCTAACTATGGCTACACCTTC. Protein sequence: CASSPTGTPQISNYGYTF.

The chain combines TRBV7-8 with TRBJ2-3; 10 nucleotides align to TRBD1. Trimming at V came to 4 bases and at J to 2 bases, leaving 6 bases not matched to a gene. In germline, CDR1 is SGHVS, CDR2 FQNEAQ. The CDR3 is 16 residues long. The CDR3 sequence is CASSSGDRGFTDTQYF. CDR3 DNA sequence: TGTGCCAGCAGCTCTGGGGACAGGGGATTCACAGATACGCAGTATTTT.

This clone was detected only once. This chain joins TRBV11-2 and TRBJ2-2; possible D gene TRBD1, 5 bases. CDR1 is SGHAT and CDR2 is FQNNGV in the germline V gene. Trimming took 4 bases from V and 3 from J, leaving 9 bases between them. The CDR3 loop spans 14 amino acids. The CDR3 bases are TGTGCCAGCAGCTCTGGACAATACACCGGGGAGCTGTTTTTT. Translation: CASSSGQYTGELFF.

The rearrangement joins TRBV9 to TRBJ1-5, with a weak D call TRBD1 (5 bases). Germline V gene lookup returns CDR1 SGDLS and CDR2 YYNGEE. This CDR3 contains 13 residues. The V end lost 3 bases, the J end lost 6 bases, and 10 bases lay between the germline ends. CDR3 sequence: CASSGGVSQPQHF. As DNA, the CDR3 is TGTGCCAGCAGCGGGGGGGTGAGTCAGCCCCAGCATTTT.

The rearrangement joins TRBV4-1 to TRBJ1-2, with a tentative D call TRBD1 (5 bases). Germline CDR1 MGHRA, CDR2 YSYEKL. Trimming pared 0 bases from V and 8 bases from J, leaving 13 bases between. The CDR3 contains 14 residues. The CDR3 here is CASSQDKAGPGYTF. The CDR3 coding sequence is TGCGCCAGCAGCCAAGACAAGGCGGGGCCCGGCTACACCTTC.

This chain links TRBV19 with TRBJ2-4; maybe TRBD1 (6 bases). V dropped 0 bases and J dropped 0 bases, with 9 bases sitting between them. The CDR3 is made up of 16 amino acids. Germline V gene lookup returns CDR1 LNHDA and CDR2 SQIVND (reference sequence). Written as DNA, the CDR3 is TGTGCCAGTAGTATAGAACAGGGTTTAGCCAAAAACATTCAGTACTTC. Protein: CASSIEQGLAKNIQYF.

The V call is TRBV11-3, the J call TRBJ2-7; D not certain. Germline values: CDR1 SGHNT, CDR2 YENEEA. The ends were cut back, 0 bases at V and 3 bases at J, with 9 bases in the middle. The CDR3 loop spans 14 amino acids. The CDR3, as DNA: TGTGCCAGCAGCTTAGAGTCCCCCCACTACGAGCAGTACTTC. Residues: CASSLESPHYEQYF.

This chain connects TRBV28 to TRBJ2-3; D is perhaps TRBD1 (6 bases). The V gene's germline CDR1 is MDHEN and CDR2 SYDVKM. The CDR3 sequence is 15 residues long. V was clipped by 7 bases and J by 1 base, with 15 bases between them. CDR3 protein: CASTTRRGGTDTQYF. The DNA of the CDR3 is TGTGCCAGCACCACCCGCAGGGGCGGCACAGATACGCAGTATTTT.

This clone was seen only a few times. The chain uses TRBV29-1 and TRBJ2-2, with 7 bases identical to TRBD2. The CDR3 is 14 residues long. J was trimmed by 3 bases and V by 0 bases; bases with no gene match: 1. CDR1 and CDR2 from the germline V gene are SQVTM and ANQGSEA. Here the CDR3 reads CSVEDGRYTGELFF. DNA for the CDR3: TGCAGCGTTGAAGACGGGAGGTACACCGGGGAGCTGTTTTTT.

The chain links TRBV28 to TRBJ1-1; D possibly corresponds to TRBD1 (6 bases). V lost 2 bases and J lost 8, with 18 bases in between. The germline V gene has CDR1 MDHEN and CDR2 SYDVKM. This CDR3 comprises 15 residues. CDR3 coding DNA: TGTGCCAGCAGTTTAACCCAGGGGACGAACCCCGAAGCTTTCTTT. This codes for CASSLTQGTNPEAFF.